Given below is one T cell receptor (beta chain) in context. Other DNA sequences within the sample encode an identical CDR3. Profiled with immunoSEQ multiplex PCR; TCRdb holds only in-frame clones, not every one. The sample records about 230,000 clones, approximately 82% being singletons. These data originate in a study of blood T cell repertoires in COVID-19. Between the trimmed V and J ends, which lost 4 bases and 3 bases, there was a span of 7 bases. There are 12 residues in the CDR3. In germline, CDR1 is MDHEN, CDR2 SYDVKM. The chain couples TRBV28 to TRBJ2-7; D possibly corresponds to TRBD2 (6 bases). This receptor was taken from a woman in her 70s with active or convalescent COVID-19. The sample was peripheral blood. CDR3 in amino acids: CASSSGSYEQYF. The CDR3 DNA reads as TGTGCCAGCAGTTCCGGGAGCTACGAGCAGTACTTC.